What follows describes a single TCR beta chain. The CDR3 is 16 amino acids. V trimming: 3 bases; J trimming: 4 bases; junction bases outside the gene matches: 8. Germline loops: CDR1 KGHSH, CDR2 LQKENI. The sample belongs to a study of blood T cell repertoires in COVID-19. The assay was immunoSEQ multiplex PCR, and TCRdb's table has in-frame clones only and misses some. This sample yields around 100,000 clones, of which roughly 82% are seen a single time; roughly 29% belongs to the top ten. This chain connects TRBV18 to TRBJ2-2, with 7 bases that match TRBD1. Sequenced: peripheral blood. This sequence originates from a man between 60 and 75 years old with acute or convalescent COVID-19. The CDR3 sequence is CASSPPGGMGTGELFF. The CDR3, as DNA: TGTGCCAGCTCACCCCCAGGGGGAATGGGCACCGGGGAGCTGTTTTTT.